This T cell receptor (beta chain) was captured in a study of blood T cell repertoires in COVID-19. Original data processing: Estimated nucleated cell counts came from reference gene primer amplification. Method: immunoSEQ multiplex PCR; TCRdb's copy keeps in-frame clones and lacks some. V and J calls and clone size follow that table, whereas D and trimming were derived from the DNA. The data show roughly 140,000 clones, approximately 87% seen once. Per the germline V gene, CDR1 is LGHDT and CDR2 is YNNKEL (reference sequence). V was clipped by 4 bases and J by 2 bases; unmatched bases: 9. The CDR3 covers 18 residues.

This rearrangement joins TRBV3-1 (or the pseudogene TRBV3-2) to TRBJ2-7; TRBD2 matches 15 bases. The sequencing sample was made of peripheral blood. This clonotype originated in a middle-aged woman with acute or convalescent COVID-19. The CDR3 bases are TGTGCCAGCAGCCCCGGGACTAGCGGGGGGCGGGGGACCTACGAGCAGTACTTC. This gives the protein CASSPGTSGGRGTYEQYF.